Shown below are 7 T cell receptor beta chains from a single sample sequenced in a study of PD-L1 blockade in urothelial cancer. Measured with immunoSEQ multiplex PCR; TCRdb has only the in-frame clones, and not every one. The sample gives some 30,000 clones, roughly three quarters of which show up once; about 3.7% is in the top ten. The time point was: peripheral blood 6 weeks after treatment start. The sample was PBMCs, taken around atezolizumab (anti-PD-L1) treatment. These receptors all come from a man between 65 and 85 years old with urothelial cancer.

The CDR3 spells CASSPSTEQFF. The CDR3 DNA reads TGTGCCAGCAGCCCTTCTACTGAGCAGTTCTTC. The gene calls are TRBV16 and TRBJ2-1; D remains ambiguous. In germline, CDR1 is KGHSY, CDR2 FQNENV. The CDR3 spans 11 residues. V lost 4 bases to trimming and J lost 9 bases, with 7 bases between them.

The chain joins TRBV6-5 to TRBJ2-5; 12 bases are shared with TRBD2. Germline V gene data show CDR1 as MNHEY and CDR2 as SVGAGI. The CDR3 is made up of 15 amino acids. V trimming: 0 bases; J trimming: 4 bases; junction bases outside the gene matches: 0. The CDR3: CASSYSGLAGETQYF. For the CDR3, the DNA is TGTGCCAGCAGTTACTCGGGACTAGCGGGAGAGACCCAGTACTTC.

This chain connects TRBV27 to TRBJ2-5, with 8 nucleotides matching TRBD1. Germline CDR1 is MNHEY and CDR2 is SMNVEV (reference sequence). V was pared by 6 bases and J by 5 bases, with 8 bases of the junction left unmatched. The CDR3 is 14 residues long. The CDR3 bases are TGTGCCAGCAGCTCTTCGACAGGGGTCGAGACCCAGTACTTC. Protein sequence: CASSSSTGVETQYF.

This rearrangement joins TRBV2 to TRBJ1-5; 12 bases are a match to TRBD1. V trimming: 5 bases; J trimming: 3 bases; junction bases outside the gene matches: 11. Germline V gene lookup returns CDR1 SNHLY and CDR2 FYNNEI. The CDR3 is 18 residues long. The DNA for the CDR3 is TGTGCCAGCAGTTCCGGGACAGGGGGCATTCGGACCAATCAGCCCCAGCATTTT. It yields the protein CASSSGTGGIRTNQPQHF.

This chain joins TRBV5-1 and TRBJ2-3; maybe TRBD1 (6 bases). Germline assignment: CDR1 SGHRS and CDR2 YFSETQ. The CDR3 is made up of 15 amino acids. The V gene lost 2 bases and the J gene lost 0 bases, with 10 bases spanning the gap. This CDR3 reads CASSLEDSSTDTQYF. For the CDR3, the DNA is TGCGCCAGCAGCTTAGAGGACAGTAGCACAGATACGCAGTATTTT.

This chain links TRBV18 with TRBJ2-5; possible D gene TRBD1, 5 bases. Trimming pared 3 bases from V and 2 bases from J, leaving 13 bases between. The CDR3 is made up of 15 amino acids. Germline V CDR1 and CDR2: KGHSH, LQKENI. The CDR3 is CASSPSSDTQETQYF. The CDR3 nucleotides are TGTGCCAGCTCACCCTCCTCGGACACACAAGAGACCCAGTACTTC.

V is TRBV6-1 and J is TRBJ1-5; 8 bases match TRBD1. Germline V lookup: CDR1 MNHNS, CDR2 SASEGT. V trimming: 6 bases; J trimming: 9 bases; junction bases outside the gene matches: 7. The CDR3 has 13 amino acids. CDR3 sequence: CASRRTGLTPQHF. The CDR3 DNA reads TGTGCCAGCAGGAGGACAGGGCTGACGCCCCAGCATTTT.